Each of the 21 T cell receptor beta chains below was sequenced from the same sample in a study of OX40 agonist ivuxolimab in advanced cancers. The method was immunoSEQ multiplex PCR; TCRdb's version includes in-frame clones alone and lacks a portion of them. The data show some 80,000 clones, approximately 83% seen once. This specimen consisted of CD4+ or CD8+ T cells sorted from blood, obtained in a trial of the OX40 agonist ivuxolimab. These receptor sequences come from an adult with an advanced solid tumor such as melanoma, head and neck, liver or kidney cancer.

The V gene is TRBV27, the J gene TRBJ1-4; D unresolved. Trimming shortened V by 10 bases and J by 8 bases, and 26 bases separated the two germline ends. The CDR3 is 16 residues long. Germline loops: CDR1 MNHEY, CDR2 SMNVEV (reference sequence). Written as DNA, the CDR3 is TGTGCCATAGGGAAGGGTCCCGTTCCAATTCGGGAAAAACTGTTTTTT. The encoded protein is CAIGKGPVPIREKLFF.

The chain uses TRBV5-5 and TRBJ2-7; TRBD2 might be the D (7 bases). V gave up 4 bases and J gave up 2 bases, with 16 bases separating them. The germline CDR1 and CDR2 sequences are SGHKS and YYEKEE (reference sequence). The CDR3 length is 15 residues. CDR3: CASSPTVGGPYEQYF. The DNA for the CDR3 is TGTGCCAGCAGCCCGACGGTGGGGGGGCCCTACGAGCAGTACTTC.

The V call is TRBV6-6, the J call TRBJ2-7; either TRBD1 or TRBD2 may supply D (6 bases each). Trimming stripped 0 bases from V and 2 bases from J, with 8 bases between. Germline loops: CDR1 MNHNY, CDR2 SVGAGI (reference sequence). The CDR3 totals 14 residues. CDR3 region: CASSYSGGPYEQYF. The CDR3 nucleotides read TGTGCCAGCAGTTACTCGGGGGGCCCCTACGAGCAGTACTTC.

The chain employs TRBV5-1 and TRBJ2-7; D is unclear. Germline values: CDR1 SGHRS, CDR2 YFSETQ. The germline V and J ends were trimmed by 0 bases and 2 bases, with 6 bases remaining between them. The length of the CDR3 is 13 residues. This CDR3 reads CASSLGWAYEQYF. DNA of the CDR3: TGCGCCAGCAGCTTGGGATGGGCCTACGAGCAGTACTTC.

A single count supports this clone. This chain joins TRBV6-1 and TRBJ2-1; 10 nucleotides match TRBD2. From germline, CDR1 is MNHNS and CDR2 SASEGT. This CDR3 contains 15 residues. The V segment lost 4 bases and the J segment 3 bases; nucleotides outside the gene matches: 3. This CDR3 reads CASSGRTSGYNEQFF. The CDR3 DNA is TGTGCCAGCAGTGGCAGGACTAGCGGCTACAATGAGCAGTTCTTC.

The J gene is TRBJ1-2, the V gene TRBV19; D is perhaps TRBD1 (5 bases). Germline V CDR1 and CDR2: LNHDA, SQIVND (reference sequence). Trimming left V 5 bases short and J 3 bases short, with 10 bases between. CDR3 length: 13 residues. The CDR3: CASSEGIYYGYTF. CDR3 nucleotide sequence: TGTGCCAGTAGTGAGGGGATTTACTATGGCTACACCTTC.

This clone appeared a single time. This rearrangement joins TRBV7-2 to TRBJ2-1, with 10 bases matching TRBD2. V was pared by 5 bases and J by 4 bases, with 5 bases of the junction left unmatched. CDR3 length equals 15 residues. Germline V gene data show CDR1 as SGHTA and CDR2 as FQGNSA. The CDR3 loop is CASSQAGGPYNEQFF. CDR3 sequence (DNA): TGTGCCAGCAGCCAAGCGGGGGGGCCTTACAATGAGCAGTTCTTC.

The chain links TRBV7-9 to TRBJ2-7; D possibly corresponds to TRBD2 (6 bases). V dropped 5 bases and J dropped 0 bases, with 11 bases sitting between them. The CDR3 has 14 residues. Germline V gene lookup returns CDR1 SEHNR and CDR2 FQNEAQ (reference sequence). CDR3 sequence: CASSHRGASYEQYF. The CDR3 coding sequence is TGTGCCAGCAGCCACCGCGGGGCCTCCTACGAGCAGTACTTC.

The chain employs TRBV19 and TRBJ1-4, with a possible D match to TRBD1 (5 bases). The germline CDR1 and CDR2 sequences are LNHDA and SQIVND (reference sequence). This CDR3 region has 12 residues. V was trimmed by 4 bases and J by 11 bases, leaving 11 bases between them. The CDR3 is CASSTAGTKLFF. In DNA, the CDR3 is TGTGCCAGTAGTACCGCGGGGACTAAACTGTTTTTT. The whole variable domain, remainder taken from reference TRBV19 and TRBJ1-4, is DGGITQSPKYLFRKEGQNVTLSCEQNLNHDAMYWYRQDPGQGLRLIYYSQIVNDFQKGDIAEGYSVSREKKESFPLTVTSAQKNPTAFYLCASSTAGTKLFFGSGTQLSVL.

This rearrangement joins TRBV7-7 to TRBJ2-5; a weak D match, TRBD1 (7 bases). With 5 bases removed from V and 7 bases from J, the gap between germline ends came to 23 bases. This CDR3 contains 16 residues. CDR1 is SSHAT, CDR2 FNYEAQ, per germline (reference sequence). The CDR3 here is CASSETRGGAEGTQYF. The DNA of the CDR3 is TGTGCCAGCAGCGAAACCAGAGGGGGCGCGGAGGGGACCCAGTACTTC.

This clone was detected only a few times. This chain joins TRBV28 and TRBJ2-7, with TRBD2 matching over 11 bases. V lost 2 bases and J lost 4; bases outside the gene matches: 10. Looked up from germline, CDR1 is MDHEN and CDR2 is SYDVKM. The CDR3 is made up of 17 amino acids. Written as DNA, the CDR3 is TGTGCCAGCAGTTTACATGGGGCGGGACTAGCGGCTTACGAGCAGTACTTC. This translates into CASSLHGAGLAAYEQYF. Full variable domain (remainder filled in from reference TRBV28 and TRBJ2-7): DVKVTQSSRYLVKRTGEKVFLECVQDMDHENMFWYRQDPGLGLRLIYFSYDVKMKEKGDIPEGYSVSREKKERFSLILESASTNQTSMYLCASSLHGAGLAAYEQYFGPGTRLTVT.

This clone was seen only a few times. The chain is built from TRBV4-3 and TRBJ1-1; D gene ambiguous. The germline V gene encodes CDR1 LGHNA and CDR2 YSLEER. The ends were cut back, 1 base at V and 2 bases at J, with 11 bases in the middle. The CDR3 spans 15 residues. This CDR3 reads CASSQGGQVNTEAFF. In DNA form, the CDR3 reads TGCGCCAGCAGCCAAGGCGGCCAGGTTAACACTGAAGCTTTCTTT.

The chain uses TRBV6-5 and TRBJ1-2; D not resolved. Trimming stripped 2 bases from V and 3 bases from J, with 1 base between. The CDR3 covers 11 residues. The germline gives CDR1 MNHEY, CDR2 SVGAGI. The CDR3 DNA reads TGTGCCAGCAGTTACCACTATGGCTACACCTTC. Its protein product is CASSYHYGYTF.

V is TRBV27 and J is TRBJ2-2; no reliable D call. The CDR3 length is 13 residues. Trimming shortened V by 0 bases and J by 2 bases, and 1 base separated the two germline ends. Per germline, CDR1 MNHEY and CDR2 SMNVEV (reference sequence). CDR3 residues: CASSLSNTGELFF. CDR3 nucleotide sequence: TGTGCCAGCAGTTTATCCAACACCGGGGAGCTGTTTTTT.

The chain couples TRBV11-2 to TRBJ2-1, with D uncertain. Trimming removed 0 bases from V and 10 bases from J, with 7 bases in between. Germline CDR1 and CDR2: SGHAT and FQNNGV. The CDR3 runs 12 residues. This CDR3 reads CASSLDSKEQFF. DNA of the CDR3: TGTGCCAGCAGCTTAGACAGTAAAGAGCAGTTCTTC.

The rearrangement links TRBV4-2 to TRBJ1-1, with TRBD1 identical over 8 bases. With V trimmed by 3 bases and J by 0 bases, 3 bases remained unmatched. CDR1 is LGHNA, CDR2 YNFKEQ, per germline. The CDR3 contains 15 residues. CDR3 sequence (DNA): TGTGCCAGCAGCCAGACAGGGGAAATGAACACTGAAGCTTTCTTT. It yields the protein CASSQTGEMNTEAFF.

As DNA, the CDR3 is TGCAGCGTAGGGGGACAGGGGCTGTCTAATGAAAAACTGTTTTTT. The encoded protein is CSVGGQGLSNEKLFF. The V call is TRBV29-1, the J call TRBJ1-4, with 10 bases matching TRBD1. The CDR3 has 15 amino acids. The J segment lost 3 bases and the V segment lost 6 bases, leaving 7 bases of the junction unmatched. Germline V lookup: CDR1 SQVTM, CDR2 ANQGSEA.

CDR3: CASRPTGLRSDYGYTF. In nucleotides, the CDR3 is TGTGCCAGTAGACCTACAGGGCTGAGGTCTGACTATGGCTACACCTTC. The chain has TRBV19 and TRBJ1-2; the D gene is possibly TRBD1 (6 bases). The CDR3 consists of 16 residues. Between the trimmed V and J ends, which lost 6 bases and 3 bases, there was a span of 20 bases. The germline V gene has CDR1 LNHDA and CDR2 SQIVND (reference sequence).

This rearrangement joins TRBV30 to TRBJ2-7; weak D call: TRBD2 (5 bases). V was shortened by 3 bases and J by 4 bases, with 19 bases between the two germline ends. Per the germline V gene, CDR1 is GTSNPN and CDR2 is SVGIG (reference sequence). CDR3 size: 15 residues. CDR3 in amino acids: CAWREGVAPLYEQYF. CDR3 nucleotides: TGTGCCTGGAGGGAAGGTGTAGCGCCATTATACGAGCAGTACTTC.

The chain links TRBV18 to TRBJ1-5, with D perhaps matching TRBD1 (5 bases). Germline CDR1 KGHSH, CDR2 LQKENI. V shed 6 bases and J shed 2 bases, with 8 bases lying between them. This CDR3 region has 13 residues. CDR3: CASSQGGNQPQHF. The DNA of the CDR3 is TGTGCCAGCTCGCAGGGTGGCAATCAGCCCCAGCATTTT.

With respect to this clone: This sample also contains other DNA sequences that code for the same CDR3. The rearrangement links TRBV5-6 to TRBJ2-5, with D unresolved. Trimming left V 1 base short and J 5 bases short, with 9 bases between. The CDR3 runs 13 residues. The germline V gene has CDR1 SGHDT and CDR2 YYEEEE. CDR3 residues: CASSLRNGETQYF. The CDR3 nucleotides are TGTGCCAGCAGCTTGAGAAACGGGGAGACCCAGTACTTC.